These 24 T cell receptor beta chains came from one sample sequenced in a study of OX40 agonist ivuxolimab in advanced cancers. Library preparation was by the immunoSEQ multiplex PCR assay. The immuneACCESS repertoire file appears here via TCRdb, limited to in-frame rearrangements. These files lack a portion of the clones; in checked studies, under half of the deficit traces to unresolved V genes, and the cause of the others is not known. This sample has 65,000 to 95,000 clones in its table, and around 83% of those were observed once. About 0.76% of the sample goes to the ten largest clones. The source material was CD4+ or CD8+ T cells sorted from blood, sampled in a trial of the OX40 agonist ivuxolimab. These receptors all come from an adult with an advanced solid tumor such as melanoma, head and neck, liver or kidney cancer.

V gene TRBV28 combines with J gene TRBJ1-4; 7 bases align to TRBD1. With V trimmed by 3 bases and J by 9 bases, 4 bases remained unmatched. Germline CDR1 reads MDHEN; CDR2 reads SYDVKM. This CDR3 contains 13 residues. CDR3 coding DNA: TGTGCCAGCAGTTTCCTACAGGGGAAAAAACTGTTTTTT. As protein: CASSFLQGKKLFF.

V and J are TRBV27 and TRBJ2-3; D is possibly TRBD2 (5 bases). Germline assignment: CDR1 MNHEY and CDR2 SMNVEV (reference sequence). Between the trimmed V and J ends, which lost 2 bases and 2 bases, there was a span of 14 bases. The CDR3 spans 16 residues. CDR3 nucleotides: TGTGCCAGCAGTTTAAGAAACGGGGTGTACACAGATACGCAGTATTTT. Amino acid sequence: CASSLRNGVYTDTQYF.

The gene calls are TRBV5-6 and TRBJ1-5, with a possible D match to TRBD1 (6 bases). Per the germline V gene, CDR1 is SGHDT and CDR2 is YYEEEE. The V end was cut by 0 bases, the J end by 4 bases, with 11 bases between. This CDR3 is 15 amino acids long. CDR3 in amino acids: CASSLGAGVNQPQHF. The CDR3 nucleotides are TGTGCCAGCAGCTTGGGGGCAGGGGTGAATCAGCCCCAGCATTTT. Full variable domain (remainder filled in from reference TRBV5-6 and TRBJ1-5): DAGVTQSPTHLIKTRGQQVTLRCSPKSGHDTVSWYQQALGQGPQFIFQYYEEEERQRGNFPDRFSGHQFPNYSSELNVNALLLGDSALYLCASSLGAGVNQPQHFGDGTRLSIL.

This chain connects TRBV27 to TRBJ1-5; D gene ambiguous. The germline CDR1 and CDR2 sequences are MNHEY and SMNVEV (reference sequence). The V end lost 2 bases, the J end lost 2 bases, and 16 bases lay between the germline ends. The CDR3 loop spans 17 amino acids. In nucleotides, the CDR3 is TGTGCCAGCAGTTTACTGGGAGGGTCGGAGGGCAATCAGCCCCAGCATTTT. This translates into CASSLLGGSEGNQPQHF.

The chain couples TRBV11-3 to TRBJ1-2; D is unresolved. Trimming took off 2 bases at V and 2 bases at J, with 12 bases between the two ends. Germline V gene lookup returns CDR1 SGHNT and CDR2 YENEEA. This CDR3 region has 15 residues. The CDR3: CASSLSGRANYGYTF. CDR3 sequence (DNA): TGTGCCAGCAGCTTATCAGGAAGGGCCAACTATGGCTACACCTTC.

As DNA, the CDR3 is TGCGCCAGCAGCTTAGGGGATGGTATGAACACTGAAGCTTTCTTT. Its translation: CASSLGDGMNTEAFF. The chain joins TRBV5-1 to TRBJ1-1; tentative D call: TRBD1 (5 bases). Trimming shortened V by 2 bases and J by 0 bases, and 11 bases separated the two germline ends. CDR1 and CDR2 (germline): SGHRS, YFSETQ. CDR3 length equals 15 residues. Complete variable domain (other parts from reference TRBV5-1 and TRBJ1-1): KAGVTQTPRYLIKTRGQQVTLSCSPISGHRSVSWYQQTPGQGLQFLFEYFSETQRNKGNFPGRFSGRQFSNSRSEMNVSTLELGDSALYLCASSLGDGMNTEAFFGQGTRLTVV.

The DNA of the CDR3 is TGTGCCAGCAGCTTGGGCGGGGCCACCTACGAGCAGTACTTC. It codes for CASSLGGATYEQYF. The V gene is TRBV5-8, the J gene TRBJ2-7; D may be TRBD2 (6 bases). V was cut by 0 bases and J by 2 bases, with 9 bases left in between. From germline, CDR1 is SGHTS and CDR2 YDEGEE. The CDR3 extends over 14 amino acids.

The chain has TRBV11-3 and TRBJ2-7; tentative D call: TRBD2 (5 bases). The ends were cut back, 0 bases at V and 6 bases at J, with 15 bases in the middle. This CDR3 region has 15 residues. Germline values: CDR1 SGHNT, CDR2 YENEEA. CDR3 residues: CASSLELRGVGEQYF. For the CDR3, the DNA is TGTGCCAGCAGCTTAGAGCTCCGGGGTGTCGGCGAGCAGTACTTC. Combining the CDR3 with reference TRBV11-3 and TRBJ2-7 gives the whole variable domain EAGVVQSPRYKIIEKKQPVAFWCNPISGHNTLYWYLQNLGQGPELLIRYENEEAVDDSQLPKDRFSAERLKGVDSTLKIQPAELGDSAVYLCASSLELRGVGEQYFGPGTRLTVT.

The rearrangement joins TRBV27 to TRBJ2-7, with 12 nucleotides matching TRBD2. CDR1 is MNHEY and CDR2 is SMNVEV in the germline V gene (reference sequence). The CDR3 spans 16 residues. The V gene end was trimmed by 3 bases and the J gene end by 3 bases; junction bases not matched to a gene: 6. The DNA of the CDR3 is TGTGCCAGCAGTTTTCCAACTAGCGGGAGGATCTACGAGCAGTACTTC. It encodes CASSFPTSGRIYEQYF.

The J gene is TRBJ1-6, the V gene TRBV15, with D possibly matching TRBD1 (5 bases). Looked up from germline, CDR1 is LNHNV and CDR2 is YYDKDF (reference sequence). The CDR3 consists of 13 residues. The V end lost 1 base, the J end lost 8 bases, and 6 bases lay between the germline ends. The CDR3 loop is CATSRVGDSPLHF. CDR3 bases: TGTGCCACCAGCAGAGTGGGGGATTCACCCCTCCACTTT.

The rearrangement uses TRBV2 and TRBJ1-4, with D possibly matching TRBD1 (5 bases). Between the trimmed V and J ends, which lost 6 bases and 8 bases, there was a span of 7 bases. CDR3 size: 11 residues. The germline CDR1 and CDR2 sequences are SNHLY and FYNNEI. In DNA form, the CDR3 reads TGTGCCAGCAGCCGACAGGAAAAACTGTTTTTT. It specifies CASSRQEKLFF.

There are a few counts of this clone. V usage is TRBV5-1 and J usage is TRBJ2-7, with 11 bases aligning to TRBD1. CDR1 is SGHRS, CDR2 YFSETQ, per germline. The V gene end was trimmed by 4 bases and the J gene end by 5 bases; junction bases not matched to a gene: 5. The CDR3 totals 14 residues. The CDR3 spells CASSTGTGGDEQYF. The CDR3 bases are TGCGCCAGCAGCACCGGGACAGGGGGAGACGAGCAGTACTTC.

The CDR3 region has the DNA TGCGCCAGCAGCTCAGGACAGGGGTCAATGAACACTGAAGCTTTCTTT. Residues: CASSSGQGSMNTEAFF. The V call is TRBV5-1, the J call TRBJ1-1, with 9 bases fitting TRBD1. The CDR3 totals 16 residues. CDR1 and CDR2 from the germline V gene are SGHRS and YFSETQ. With V trimmed by 3 bases and J by 0 bases, 6 bases remained unmatched.

The chain links TRBV19 to TRBJ2-3; D might be TRBD1 (6 bases). This CDR3 comprises 14 residues. CDR1 is LNHDA, CDR2 SQIVND, per germline (reference sequence). Trimming stripped 6 bases from V and 7 bases from J, with 17 bases between. CDR3 region: CASSRTVSQNTQYF. The CDR3 DNA sequence: TGTGCCAGTAGCAGGACAGTATCACAAAATACGCAGTATTTT.

This clone has a handful of counts. This chain links TRBV5-5 with TRBJ2-7; weak D call: TRBD1 (5 bases). V dropped 0 bases and J dropped 0 bases, with 10 bases sitting between them. This CDR3 contains 15 residues. Germline CDR1 SGHKS, CDR2 YYEKEE (reference sequence). DNA of the CDR3: TGTGCCAGCAGCTTGGGAGTGGACAACTCCTACGAGCAGTACTTC. Amino acids: CASSLGVDNSYEQYF. Using reference TRBV5-5 and TRBJ2-7 for the parts outside the CDR3, the full variable domain is DAGVTQSPTHLIKTRGQQVTLRCSPISGHKSVSWYQQVLGQGPQFIFQYYEKEERGRGNFPDRFSARQFPNYSSELNVNALLLGDSALYLCASSLGVDNSYEQYFGPGTRLTVT.

This chain links TRBV5-6 with TRBJ2-1; 14 nucleotides align to TRBD2. The CDR3 covers 17 residues. Losses at the gene ends were 4 bases for V and 5 bases for J; bases not matched to a gene: 8. CDR1 is SGHDT, CDR2 YYEEEE, per germline. CDR3 coding DNA: TGTGCCAGCAGCACCCCGGGACTAGCGGGAGTCGACAATGAGCAGTTCTTC. It is translated as CASSTPGLAGVDNEQFF.

This clone was seen a single time. The J gene is TRBJ1-2, the V gene TRBV30, with 9 positions matching TRBD1. The V gene end was trimmed by 0 bases and the J gene end by 8 bases; junction bases not matched to a gene: 10. The CDR3 loop spans 15 amino acids. CDR1 is GTSNPN, CDR2 SVGIG, per germline (reference sequence). CDR3 loop: CAWSVQGARAAGYTF. The CDR3 DNA follows: TGTGCCTGGAGTGTACAGGGGGCGCGGGCGGCCGGCTACACCTTC.

This chain connects TRBV19 to TRBJ2-7; D is perhaps TRBD1 (6 bases). CDR3 length: 15 amino acids. V lost 9 bases to trimming and J lost 3 bases, with 21 bases between them. Per the germline V gene, CDR1 is LNHDA and CDR2 is SQIVND (reference sequence). As DNA, the CDR3 is TGTGCCAGGAAACGTGGACAGATGCCTGACTACGAGCAGTACTTC. This codes for CARKRGQMPDYEQYF.

This chain uses TRBV19 with TRBJ1-2; TRBD1 matches 9 bases. This CDR3 comprises 14 residues. With 6 bases clipped from V and 1 base from J, the junction kept 3 bases outside the gene matches. The V gene's germline CDR1 is LNHDA and CDR2 SQIVND (reference sequence). Here the CDR3 reads CASRTGGYNYGYTF. CDR3 DNA: TGTGCCAGTAGGACAGGGGGATATAACTATGGCTACACCTTC.

V usage is TRBV5-1 and J usage is TRBJ1-1, with 7 bases identical to TRBD1. CDR3 size: 14 residues. After removal of 3 bases from V and 7 bases from J, the junction contained 9 bases not matched to a gene. In germline, CDR1 is SGHRS, CDR2 YFSETQ. The CDR3 sequence: CASSSRQGRNEAFF. In DNA form, the CDR3 reads TGCGCCAGCAGCTCCCGACAGGGTAGGAATGAAGCTTTCTTT.

The genes are TRBV19 and TRBJ1-2, with D unclear. Germline lookup yields CDR1 LNHDA and CDR2 SQIVND (reference sequence). The germline V and J ends were trimmed by 9 bases and 2 bases, with 13 bases remaining between them. The CDR3 loop spans 13 amino acids. The CDR3 DNA reads TGTGCCAGCGAAGCAGACACGAACTATGGCTACACCTTC. Translated: CASEADTNYGYTF.

This chain joins TRBV6-5 and TRBJ2-6, with D tentatively TRBD1 (6 bases). The germline V gene has CDR1 MNHEY and CDR2 SVGAGI. The CDR3 runs to 16 residues. Trimming stripped 2 bases from V and 3 bases from J, with 11 bases between. This CDR3 reads CASSYATGSGANVLTF. In DNA form, the CDR3 reads TGTGCCAGCAGTTACGCTACAGGGAGTGGGGCCAACGTCCTGACTTTC.

The V call is TRBV5-4, the J call TRBJ2-1; 7 nucleotides align to TRBD1. V lost 4 bases to trimming and J lost 2 bases; unmatched junction nucleotides: 6. The CDR3 is 15 amino acids. Looked up from germline, CDR1 is SGHNT and CDR2 is YYREEE (reference sequence). This CDR3 reads CASSPQGGAYNEQFF. CDR3 nucleotide sequence: TGTGCCAGCAGCCCGCAAGGGGGCGCCTACAATGAGCAGTTCTTC.

DNA for the CDR3: TGTGCCAGTACCCCGGGCCAACCCGATACGCAGTATTTT. Encoded protein: CASTPGQPDTQYF. The rearrangement uses TRBV19 and TRBJ2-3; no firm D call. V was pared by 7 bases and J by 6 bases, with 14 bases between. Germline V gene sequence: CDR1 LNHDA, CDR2 SQIVND (reference sequence). The CDR3 extends over 13 amino acids.